This TCR beta chain is drawn from a study of OX40 agonist ivuxolimab in advanced cancers. The wider study: Therapy given before enrollment (anti-PD-1, anti-PD-L1 or anti-CTLA-4) was allowed, and over 35% had some. The study's findings and limits: Mean expanded clone counts were higher in CD8+ than CD4+ T cells. There were also nonresponders showing low normalized T-cell clonal expansion.

As concerns this clone: Its antigen is as yet unknown.

CDR3 length equals 11 residues. Germline values: CDR1 PRHDT, CDR2 FYEKMQ (reference sequence). V lost 8 bases and J lost 2, with 6 bases in between. TCRdb keeps only in-frame clones here, not all; method: immunoSEQ multiplex PCR. The table has more than 85,000 clones, roughly four fifths seen once. Sampling times: baseline, cycle 4 day 1, cycle 7 day 1. This rearrangement joins TRBV13 to TRBJ1-2, with no clear D. This TCR was recovered from an adult with an advanced solid tumor such as melanoma, head and neck, liver or kidney cancer. Sequencing was performed on CD4+ or CD8+ T cells sorted from blood, taken in a trial of the OX40 agonist ivuxolimab. CDR3 sequence (DNA): TGTGCCAGCCAGGAGAACTATGGCTACACCTTC. This sequence encodes CASQENYGYTF. Full variable domain (rest looked up from reference TRBV13 and TRBJ1-2): AAGVIQSPRHLIKEKRETATLKCYPIPRHDTVYWYQQGPGQDPQFLISFYEKMQSDKGSIPDRFSAQQFSDYHSELNMSSLELGDSALYFCASQENYGYTFGSGTRLTVV.